These 2 T cell receptor beta chains were sequenced from one sample in a study of shared clonotypes between healthy human individuals. This table comes from immunoSEQ multiplex PCR, and its TCRdb copy is limited to in-frame clones, with some not included. Among hundreds of thousands of clones listed, roughly three quarters were seen once. The sequenced material came from PBMCs. These receptors originate from a woman in her 40s in good health. Some clones in this sample may be carry-over from other donors' samples.

This chain uses TRBV10-2 with TRBJ1-4, with D tentatively TRBD1 (5 bases). Germline CDR1 and CDR2: WSHSY and SAAADI. Trimming shortened V by 6 bases and J by 5 bases, and 13 bases separated the two germline ends. This CDR3 comprises 14 residues. For the CDR3, the DNA is TGCGCCAGCAGGGGCCGGGCAGGGAATGAAAAACTGTTTTTT. Translation: CASRGRAGNEKLFF.

This clone has only one observation. This chain links TRBV7-9 with TRBJ2-1, with D tentatively TRBD2 (5 bases). The V end lost 5 bases, the J end lost 2 bases, and 10 bases lay between the germline ends. Germline V gene lookup returns CDR1 SEHNR and CDR2 FQNEAQ (reference sequence). CDR3 length: 14 amino acids. For the CDR3, the DNA is TGTGCCAGCAGCACACGAGGGCCCTACAATGAGCAGTTCTTC. This codes for CASSTRGPYNEQFF.